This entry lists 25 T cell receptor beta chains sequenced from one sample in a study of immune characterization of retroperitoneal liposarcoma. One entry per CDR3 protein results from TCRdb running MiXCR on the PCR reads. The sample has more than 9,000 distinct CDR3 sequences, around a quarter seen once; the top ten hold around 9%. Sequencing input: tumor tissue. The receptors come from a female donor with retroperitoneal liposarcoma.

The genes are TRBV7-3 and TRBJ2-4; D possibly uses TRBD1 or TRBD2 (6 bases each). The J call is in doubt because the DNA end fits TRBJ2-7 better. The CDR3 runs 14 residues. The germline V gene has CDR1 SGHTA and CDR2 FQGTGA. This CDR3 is CASSLGQLGGEQYF. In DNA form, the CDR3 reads TGTGCCAGCAGCCTAGGACAGCTGGGGGGCGAGCAGTACTTC.

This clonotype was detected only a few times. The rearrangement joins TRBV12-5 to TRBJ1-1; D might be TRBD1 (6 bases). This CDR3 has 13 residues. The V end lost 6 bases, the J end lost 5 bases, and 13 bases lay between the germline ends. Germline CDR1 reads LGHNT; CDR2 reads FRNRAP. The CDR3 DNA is TGTGCTAGTGGCCGTAATCAGGGGACTGAAGCTTTCTTT. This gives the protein CASGRNQGTEAFF. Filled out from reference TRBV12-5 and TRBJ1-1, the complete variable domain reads DARVTQTPRHKVTEMGQEVTMRCQPILGHNTVFWYRQTMMQGLELLAYFRNRAPLDDSGMPKDRFSAEMPDATLATLKIQPSEPRDSAVYFCASGRNQGTEAFFGQGTRLTVV.

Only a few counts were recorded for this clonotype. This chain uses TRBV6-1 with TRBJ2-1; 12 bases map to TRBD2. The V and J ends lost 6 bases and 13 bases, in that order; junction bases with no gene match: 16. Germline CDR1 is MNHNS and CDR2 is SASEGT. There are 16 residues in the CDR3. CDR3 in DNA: TGTGCCAGCAGCTCCGGACTAGCGGGGTTCCAAGAGACCCAGTTCTTC. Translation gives CASSSGLAGFQETQFF.

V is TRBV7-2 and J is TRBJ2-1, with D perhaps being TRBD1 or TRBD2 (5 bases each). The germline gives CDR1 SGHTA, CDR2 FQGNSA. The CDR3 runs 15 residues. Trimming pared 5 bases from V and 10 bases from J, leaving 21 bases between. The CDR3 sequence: CASSPGAGSSYEQFF. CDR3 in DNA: TGTGCCAGCAGCCCTGGGGCAGGGAGCTCCTACGAGCAGTTCTTC.

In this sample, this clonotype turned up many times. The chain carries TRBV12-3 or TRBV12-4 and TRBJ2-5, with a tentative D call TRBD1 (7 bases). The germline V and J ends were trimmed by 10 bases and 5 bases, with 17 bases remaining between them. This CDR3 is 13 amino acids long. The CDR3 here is CATRQGEEETQYF. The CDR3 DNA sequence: TGTGCCACCCGCCAGGGGGAGGAGGAGACCCAGTACTTC.

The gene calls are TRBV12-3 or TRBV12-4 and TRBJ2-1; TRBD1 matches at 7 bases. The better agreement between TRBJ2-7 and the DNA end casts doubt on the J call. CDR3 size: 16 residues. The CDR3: CASSSTGVSQYNEQYF. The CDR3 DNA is TGTGCCAGCAGTTCAACAGGGGTCTCCCAATACAATGAGCAGTACTTC.

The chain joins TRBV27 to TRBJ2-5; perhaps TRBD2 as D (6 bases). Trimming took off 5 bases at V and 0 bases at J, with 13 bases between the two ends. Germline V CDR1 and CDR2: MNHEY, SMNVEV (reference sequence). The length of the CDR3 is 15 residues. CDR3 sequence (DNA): TGTGCCAGCAGTAGAGAAGGGACTTACCAAGAGACCCAGTACTTC. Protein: CASSREGTYQETQYF.

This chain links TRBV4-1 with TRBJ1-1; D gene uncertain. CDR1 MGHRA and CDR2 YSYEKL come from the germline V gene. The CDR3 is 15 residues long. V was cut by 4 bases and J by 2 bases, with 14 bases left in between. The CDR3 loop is CASSRGPSENTEAFF. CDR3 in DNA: TGCGCCAGCAGCCGAGGACCTTCGGAAAACACTGAAGCTTTCTTT.

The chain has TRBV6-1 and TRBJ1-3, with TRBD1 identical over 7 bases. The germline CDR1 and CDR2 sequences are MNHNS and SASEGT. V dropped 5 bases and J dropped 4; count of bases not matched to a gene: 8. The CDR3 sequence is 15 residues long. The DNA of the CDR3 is TGTGCCAGCAGTACCCCCCCGGACAGGGGAAACACCATATATTTT. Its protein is CASSTPPDRGNTIYF.

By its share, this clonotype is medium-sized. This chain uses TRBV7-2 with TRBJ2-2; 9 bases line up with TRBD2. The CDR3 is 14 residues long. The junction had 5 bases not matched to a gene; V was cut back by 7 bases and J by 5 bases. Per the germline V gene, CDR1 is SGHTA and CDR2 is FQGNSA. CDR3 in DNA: TGTGCCAGCAACCCGGGACTAGCAACCGGGGAGCTGTTTTTT. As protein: CASNPGLATGELFF. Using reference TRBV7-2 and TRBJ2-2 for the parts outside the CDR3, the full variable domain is GAGVSQSPSNKVTEKGKDVELRCDPISGHTALYWYRQSLGQGLEFLIYFQGNSAPDKSGLPSDRFSAERTGGSVSTLTIQRTQQEDSAVYLCASNPGLATGELFFGEGSRLTVL.

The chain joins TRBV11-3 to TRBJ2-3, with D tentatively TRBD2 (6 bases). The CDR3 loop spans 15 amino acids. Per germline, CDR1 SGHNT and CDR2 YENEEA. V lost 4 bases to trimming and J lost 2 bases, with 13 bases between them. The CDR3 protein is CASSSVRGDTDTQYF. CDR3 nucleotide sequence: TGTGCCAGCAGCTCTGTGCGGGGAGACACAGATACGCAGTATTTT.

DNA of the CDR3: TGTGCCAGCAGTTTTGGCAACCAAGAGACCCAGTTCTTC. Translating gives CASSFGNQETQFF. The chain carries TRBV27 and TRBJ2-1, with D unresolved. The germline V gene encodes CDR1 MNHEY and CDR2 SMNVEV (reference sequence). This CDR3 spans 13 amino acids. Trimming left V 3 bases short and J 13 bases short, with 16 bases between.

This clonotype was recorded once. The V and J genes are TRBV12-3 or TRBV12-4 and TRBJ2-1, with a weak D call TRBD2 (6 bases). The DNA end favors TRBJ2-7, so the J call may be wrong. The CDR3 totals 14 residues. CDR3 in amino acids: CASSPGLANNEQYF. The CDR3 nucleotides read TGTGCCAGCAGTCCGGGACTGGCGAACAATGAGCAGTACTTC.

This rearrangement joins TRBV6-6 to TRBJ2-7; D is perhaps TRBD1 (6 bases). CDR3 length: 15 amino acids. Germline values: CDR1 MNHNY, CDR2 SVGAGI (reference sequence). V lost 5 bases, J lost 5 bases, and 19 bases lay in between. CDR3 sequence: CASSAHDRRVDEQYF. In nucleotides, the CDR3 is TGTGCCAGCAGTGCACATGACAGGCGGGTGGACGAGCAGTACTTC.

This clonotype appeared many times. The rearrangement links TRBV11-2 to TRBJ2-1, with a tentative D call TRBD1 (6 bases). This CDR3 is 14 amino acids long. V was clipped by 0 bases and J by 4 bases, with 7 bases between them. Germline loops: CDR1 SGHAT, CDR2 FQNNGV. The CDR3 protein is CASSLDGQYNEQFF. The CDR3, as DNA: TGTGCCAGCAGCTTAGACGGACAGTACAATGAGCAGTTCTTC.

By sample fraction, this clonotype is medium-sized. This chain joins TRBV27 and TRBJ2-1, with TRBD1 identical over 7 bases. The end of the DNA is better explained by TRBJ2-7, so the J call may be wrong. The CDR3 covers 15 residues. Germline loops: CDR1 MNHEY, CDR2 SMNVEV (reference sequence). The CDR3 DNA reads TGTGCCAGCAGTTACTCAGGGGGTCCCAACTACGAGCAGTACTTC. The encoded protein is CASSYSGGPNYEQYF.

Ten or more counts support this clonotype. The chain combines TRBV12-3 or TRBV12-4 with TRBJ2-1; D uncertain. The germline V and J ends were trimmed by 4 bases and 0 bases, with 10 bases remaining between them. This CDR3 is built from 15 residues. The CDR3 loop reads CASSYDTRSYNEQFF. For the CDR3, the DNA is TGTGCCAGCAGTTACGACACTCGCTCCTACAATGAGCAGTTCTTC.

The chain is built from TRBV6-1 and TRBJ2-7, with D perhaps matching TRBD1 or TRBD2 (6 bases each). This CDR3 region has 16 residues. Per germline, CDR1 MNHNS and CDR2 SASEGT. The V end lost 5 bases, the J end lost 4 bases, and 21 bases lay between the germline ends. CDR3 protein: CASSPGGGVDMYEQYF. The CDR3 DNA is TGTGCCAGCAGTCCCGGGGGCGGAGTGGACATGTACGAGCAGTACTTC.

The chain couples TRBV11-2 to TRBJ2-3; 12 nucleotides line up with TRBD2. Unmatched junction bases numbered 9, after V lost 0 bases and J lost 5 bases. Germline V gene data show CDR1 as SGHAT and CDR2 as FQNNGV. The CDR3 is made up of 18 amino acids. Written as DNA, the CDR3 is TGTGCCAGCAGCTTAGACAAGACTAGCGGGGGCTGGAGAGATACGCAGTATTTT. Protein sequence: CASSLDKTSGGWRDTQYF.

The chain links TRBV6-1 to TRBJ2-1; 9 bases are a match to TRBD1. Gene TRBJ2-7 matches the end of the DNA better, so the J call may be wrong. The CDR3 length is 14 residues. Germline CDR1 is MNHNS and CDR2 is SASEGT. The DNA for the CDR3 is TGTGCCAGCATGTCGACAGGGGGTCCCTACGAGCAGTACTTC. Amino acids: CASMSTGGPYEQYF.

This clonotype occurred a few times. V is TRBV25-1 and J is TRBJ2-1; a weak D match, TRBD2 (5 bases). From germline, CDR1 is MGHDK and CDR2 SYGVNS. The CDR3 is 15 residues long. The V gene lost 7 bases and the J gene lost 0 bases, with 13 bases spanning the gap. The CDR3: CASKRTGGSYNEQFF. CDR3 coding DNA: TGTGCCAGCAAGCGGACTGGAGGCTCCTACAATGAGCAGTTCTTC.

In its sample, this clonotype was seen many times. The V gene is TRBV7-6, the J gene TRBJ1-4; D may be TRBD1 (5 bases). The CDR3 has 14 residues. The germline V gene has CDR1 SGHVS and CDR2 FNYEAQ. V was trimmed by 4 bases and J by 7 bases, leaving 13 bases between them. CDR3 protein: CASSSSGRSEKLFF. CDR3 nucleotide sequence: TGTGCCAGCAGCTCCTCAGGGAGGAGTGAAAAACTGTTTTTT. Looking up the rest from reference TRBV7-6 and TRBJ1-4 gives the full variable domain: GAGVSQSPRYKVTKRGQDVALRCDPISGHVSLYWYRQALGQGPEFLTYFNYEAQQDKSGLPNDRFSAERPEGSISTLTIQRTEQRDSAMYRCASSSSGRSEKLFFGSGTQLSVL.

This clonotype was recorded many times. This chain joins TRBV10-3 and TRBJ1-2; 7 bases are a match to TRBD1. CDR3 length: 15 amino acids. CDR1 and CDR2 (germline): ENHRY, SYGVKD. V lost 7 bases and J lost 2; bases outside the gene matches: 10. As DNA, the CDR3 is TGTGCCATCATGAAGGACTCAGGGGGAAACTATGGCTACACCTTC. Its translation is CAIMKDSGGNYGYTF.

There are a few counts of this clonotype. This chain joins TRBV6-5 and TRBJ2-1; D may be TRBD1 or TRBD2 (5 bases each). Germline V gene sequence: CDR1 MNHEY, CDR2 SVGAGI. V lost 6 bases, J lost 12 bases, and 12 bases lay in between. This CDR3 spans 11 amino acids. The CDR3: CASRYLGRQFF. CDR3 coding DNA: TGTGCCAGCAGGTACCTGGGACGGCAGTTCTTC.

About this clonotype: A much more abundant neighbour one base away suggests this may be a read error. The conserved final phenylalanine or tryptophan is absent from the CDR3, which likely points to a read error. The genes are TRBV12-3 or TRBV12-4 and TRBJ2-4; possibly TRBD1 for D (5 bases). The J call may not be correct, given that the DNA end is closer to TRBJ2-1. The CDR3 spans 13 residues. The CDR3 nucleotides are TGTGCCACCGCCCAGACGACAGTCTACGAGCAGTTCGTC. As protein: CATAQTTVYEQFV.